This paragraph reports one T cell receptor beta chain. The sample comes from a study of blood T cell repertoires in COVID-19. V was trimmed by 1 base and J by 5 bases, leaving 5 bases between them. CDR1 and CDR2 from the germline V gene are SGHAT and FQDESV (reference sequence). The CDR3 is made up of 12 amino acids. Clones were sequenced by immunoSEQ multiplex PCR, and TCRdb holds only the in-frame ones, with some missing. Here the sample spans hundreds of thousands of clones, more than 75% being singletons. This sequence originates from a man aged 55 to 69 who had recovered from COVID-19. Sequencing input: PBMCs or T cells enriched from blood (not recorded which). The V call is TRBV11-1, the J call TRBJ2-5; no reliable D call. CDR3 sequence reads: CASSLGVETQYF. DNA for the CDR3: TGTGCCAGCAGCTTAGGAGTGGAGACCCAGTACTTC.